These 25 T cell receptor beta chains were all obtained from the same sample, sequenced in a study of T cell changes during pregnancy in multiple sclerosis. Generated by immunoSEQ multiplex PCR, the TCRdb table keeps only in-frame clones and is missing some. The sample consists of approximately 100,000 clones, 85% to 95% of them appearing once. Sequencing used peripheral blood, obtained in the first trimester of pregnancy. Receptors originate from a female donor with multiple sclerosis, enrolled in a pregnancy study.

J is TRBJ2-3 and V is TRBV2; 10 bases line up with TRBD1. J was trimmed by 5 bases and V by 10 bases; bases with no gene match: 6. The CDR3 sequence is 13 residues long. Looked up from germline, CDR1 is SNHLY and CDR2 is FYNNEI. CDR3 region: CATQGQGEDTQYF. The CDR3 DNA reads TGTGCCACCCAAGGACAGGGGGAAGATACGCAGTATTTT.

Concerning this clone itself: The junction departs from germline at one end; a sequencing error may be responsible. This chain links TRBV7-7 with TRBJ2-5; D possibly corresponds to TRBD2 (6 bases). Per germline, CDR1 SSHAT and CDR2 FNYEAQ (reference sequence). The CDR3 runs 18 residues. The CDR3 coding sequence is TGTGCTAGCAGCTTAGCCCCGGGTGGGACTGAAACTCAAGAGACCCAGTACTTC. Translating it yields CASSLAPGGTETQETQYF.

This clone has a single count. J is TRBJ1-1 and V is TRBV9; 9 positions match TRBD1. V was pared by 2 bases and J by 8 bases, with 7 bases of the junction left unmatched. The CDR3 has 14 residues. Looked up from germline, CDR1 is SGDLS and CDR2 is YYNGEE. The CDR3 region has the DNA TGTGCCAGCAGCGTGGGGACAGGGAGGGTAGAAGCTTTCTTT. Translated, it gives CASSVGTGRVEAFF.

This clone has just one count. V usage is TRBV19 and J usage is TRBJ2-7; maybe TRBD1 (6 bases). Between the trimmed V and J ends, which lost 6 bases and 6 bases, there was a span of 15 bases. Germline assignment: CDR1 LNHDA and CDR2 SQIVND (reference sequence). This CDR3 region has 13 residues. The CDR3 bases are TGTGCCAGTAGGAGCGCAGGGGCCCGCGAGCAGTACTTC. Protein product: CASRSAGAREQYF.

The count of this clone is one. The V gene is TRBV7-3, the J gene TRBJ1-3; 10 bases align to TRBD1. V was clipped by 5 bases and J by 4 bases; unmatched bases: 5. CDR3 length equals 15 residues. The germline CDR1 and CDR2 sequences are SGHTA and FQGTGA. This chain's CDR3 is CASSRDRGSGNTIYF. CDR3 coding DNA: TGTGCCAGCAGCCGGGACAGGGGCAGCGGAAACACCATATATTTT.

The J gene is TRBJ2-2, the V gene TRBV19, with 8 bases aligning to TRBD2. This CDR3 spans 14 amino acids. Germline lookup yields CDR1 LNHDA and CDR2 SQIVND (reference sequence). J lost 4 bases, V lost 3 bases, and 1 base had no gene match. CDR3 sequence (DNA): TGTGCCAGTAGTATGGGGACTAGCACCGGGGAGCTGTTTTTT. This codes for CASSMGTSTGELFF.

The chain carries TRBV5-5 and TRBJ2-7; 10 bases are shared with TRBD2. CDR3 length equals 14 residues. The V gene's germline CDR1 is SGHKS and CDR2 YYEKEE (reference sequence). Unmatched junction bases numbered 6, after V lost 2 bases and J lost 7 bases. CDR3 sequence (DNA): TGTGCCAGCAGCTTTGAGACAGCGGGAGGGGAGCAGTACTTC. It yields the protein CASSFETAGGEQYF.

The gene calls are TRBV19 and TRBJ1-2; TRBD1 matches at 9 bases. The CDR3 runs 16 residues. The V and J ends lost 10 bases and 4 bases, in that order; junction bases with no gene match: 16. Germline assignment: CDR1 LNHDA and CDR2 SQIVND (reference sequence). The chain's CDR3 is CATQPGTGRLSYGYTF. CDR3 nucleotides: TGTGCCACTCAACCCGGGACAGGGAGGTTGAGCTATGGCTACACCTTC.

The chain combines TRBV5-1 with TRBJ2-7; a possible D gene is TRBD1 (6 bases). The CDR3 runs 15 residues. V lost 2 bases and J 5 bases, leaving 17 bases between the germline ends. The germline gives CDR1 SGHRS, CDR2 YFSETQ. In nucleotides, the CDR3 is TGCGCCAGCAGCTTTGGTGACGCCACAGGGAACGAGCAGTACTTC. It codes for CASSFGDATGNEQYF.

V is TRBV10-1 and J is TRBJ2-2; no reliable D call. There are 14 residues in the CDR3. Germline CDR1 reads WNHNN; CDR2 reads SYGVQD (reference sequence). Trimming took off 6 bases at V and 0 bases at J, with 8 bases between the two ends. The CDR3 is CASRPYSNTGELFF. For the CDR3, the DNA is TGCGCCAGCAGGCCTTACTCGAACACCGGGGAGCTGTTTTTT.

At least ten counts were recorded for this clone. The V gene is TRBV2, the J gene TRBJ2-1, with TRBD1 as a possible D gene (6 bases). The germline V and J ends were trimmed by 6 bases and 9 bases, with 15 bases remaining between them. This CDR3 is built from 13 residues. The V gene's germline CDR1 is SNHLY and CDR2 FYNNEI. The CDR3 sequence: CASRYYRDSEQFF. The CDR3 bases are TGTGCCAGCAGATACTACAGGGATTCTGAGCAGTTCTTC. The whole variable domain, filled in from reference TRBV2 and TRBJ2-1, reads EPEVTQTPSHQVTQMGQEVILRCVPISNHLYFYWYRQILGQKVEFLVSFYNNEISEKSEIFDDQFSVERPDGSNFTLKIRSTKLEDSAMYFCASRYYRDSEQFFGPGTRLTVL.

J is TRBJ1-1 and V is TRBV19; D gene ambiguous. Trimming took 3 bases from V and 0 from J, leaving 8 bases between them. Germline V gene data show CDR1 as LNHDA and CDR2 as SQIVND (reference sequence). The CDR3 length is 14 residues. CDR3 protein: CASSIGEMNTEAFF. The CDR3 nucleotides are TGTGCCAGTAGTATTGGAGAGATGAACACTGAAGCTTTCTTT.

The rearrangement joins TRBV19 to TRBJ1-2; 10 bases match TRBD1. Trimming removed 7 bases from V and 6 bases from J; junction bases left unmatched: 5. The CDR3 is made up of 13 amino acids. Per germline, CDR1 LNHDA and CDR2 SQIVND (reference sequence). CDR3 protein: CASTRTGGNGYTF. CDR3 sequence (DNA): TGTGCCAGTACACGGACAGGGGGTAATGGCTACACCTTC.

This chain connects TRBV29-1 to TRBJ2-3; D may be TRBD2 (6 bases). The CDR3 sequence is 15 residues long. Germline CDR1 is SQVTM and CDR2 is ANQGSEA. V lost 4 bases and J 4 bases, leaving 18 bases between the germline ends. The CDR3: CSVVAGLSLPDTQYF. The DNA for the CDR3 is TGCAGCGTTGTGGCGGGACTCAGTCTCCCAGATACGCAGTATTTT.

V is TRBV15 and J is TRBJ2-7, with D unresolved. Germline V lookup: CDR1 LNHNV, CDR2 YYDKDF (reference sequence). The CDR3 sequence is 14 residues long. Trimming took 4 bases from V and 2 from J, leaving 12 bases between them. The CDR3 sequence: CATSTPFSTYEQYF. DNA of the CDR3: TGTGCCACCAGCACCCCGTTTTCTACCTACGAGCAGTACTTC.

The chain uses TRBV10-1 and TRBJ1-1; D is possibly TRBD1 (5 bases). CDR1 and CDR2 from the germline V gene are WNHNN and SYGVQD (reference sequence). The CDR3 sequence is 13 residues long. V dropped 7 bases and J dropped 1 base, with 10 bases sitting between them. The CDR3 region has the DNA TGCGCCAGCATAAGAACAGGGAACACTGAAGCTTTCTTT. It is translated as CASIRTGNTEAFF.

The chain recombines TRBV9 with TRBJ2-1; 8 nucleotides align to TRBD2. The germline V gene encodes CDR1 SGDLS and CDR2 YYNGEE. The CDR3 contains 14 residues. With 4 bases clipped from V and 6 bases from J, the junction kept 6 bases outside the gene matches. CDR3 sequence reads: CASSSGGSSNEQFF. The CDR3 DNA sequence: TGTGCCAGCAGCTCGGGGGGGTCTAGCAATGAGCAGTTCTTC.

This rearrangement joins TRBV7-6 to TRBJ2-5, with D unclear. Germline V gene lookup returns CDR1 SGHVS and CDR2 FNYEAQ. The CDR3 loop spans 11 amino acids. V lost 7 bases and J 5 bases, leaving 8 bases between the germline ends. As DNA, the CDR3 is TGTGCCAGCACTCTCGGGGAGACCCAGTACTTC. It yields the protein CASTLGETQYF.

The chain couples TRBV13 to TRBJ1-1; D unclear. V was pared by 4 bases and J by 2 bases, with 8 bases between. Germline assignment: CDR1 PRHDT and CDR2 FYEKMQ (reference sequence). The CDR3 is 13 amino acids. CDR3 in DNA: TGTGCCAGCAGCTCCCCACTCAACACTGAAGCTTTCTTT. It encodes CASSSPLNTEAFF.

V usage is TRBV27 and J usage is TRBJ1-4, with D possibly being TRBD1 (5 bases). Trimming took off 4 bases at V and 7 bases at J, with 13 bases between the two ends. From germline, CDR1 is MNHEY and CDR2 SMNVEV (reference sequence). The CDR3 totals 14 residues. CDR3: CASSSPGDGEKLFF. DNA for the CDR3: TGTGCCAGCAGTTCCCCGGGGGATGGTGAAAAACTGTTTTTT.

The chain uses TRBV18 and TRBJ2-3; 7 nucleotides line up with TRBD2. The CDR3 loop spans 15 amino acids. Germline V gene sequence: CDR1 KGHSH, CDR2 LQKENI. Trimming cost V 2 bases and J 2 bases; bases outside gene matches: 4. CDR3 nucleotides: TGTGCCAGCTCACCATTCGGGGGGAACACAGATACGCAGTATTTT. Its translation: CASSPFGGNTDTQYF.

V is TRBV19 and J is TRBJ2-3; 8 nucleotides match TRBD1. CDR1 is LNHDA and CDR2 is SQIVND in the germline V gene (reference sequence). The CDR3 consists of 15 residues. The V and J ends lost 5 bases and 1 base, in that order; junction bases with no gene match: 5. The CDR3 spells CASSQLDRGTDTQYF. CDR3 in DNA: TGTGCCAGTAGTCAACTGGACAGGGGCACAGATACGCAGTATTTT.

The chain has TRBV9 and TRBJ2-3; D not resolved. This CDR3 contains 13 residues. Germline V gene sequence: CDR1 SGDLS, CDR2 YYNGEE. V was pared by 4 bases and J by 4 bases, with 10 bases between. The CDR3 spells CASSQAPSDTQYF. In nucleotides, the CDR3 is TGTGCCAGCAGCCAGGCTCCCTCAGATACGCAGTATTTT.

The genes are TRBV27 and TRBJ1-1; D is uncertain. V lost 2 bases to trimming and J lost 5 bases, with 12 bases between them. Per the germline V gene, CDR1 is MNHEY and CDR2 is SMNVEV (reference sequence). The CDR3 covers 14 residues. The CDR3 DNA follows: TGTGCCAGCAGTTTAGGGGTCGCGGGGACTGAAGCTTTCTTT. Amino acid sequence: CASSLGVAGTEAFF.

J is TRBJ2-2 and V is TRBV6-1; D remains unclear. The CDR3 is made up of 11 amino acids. Trimming left V 6 bases short and J 7 bases short, with 6 bases between. CDR1 MNHNS and CDR2 SASEGT come from the germline V gene. CDR3 DNA: TGTGCCAGCAGAGTAGTCGGGGAGCTGTTTTTT. Translating gives CASRVVGELFF.